Below, one T cell receptor beta chain is given with its context. Germline-derived CDR1 and CDR2 are MDHEN and SYDVKM. V lost 5 bases to trimming and J lost 0 bases, with 13 bases between them. This CDR3 contains 15 residues. This sample stems from a study of cytomegalovirus exposure and HLA in healthy donors. PCR employed 60 Vbeta and 13 Jbeta primers. Libraries were prepared by immunoSEQ multiplex PCR; TCRdb keeps only in-frame clonotypes and omits some of them. In the table there are 120,000 to 150,000 clones, around 82% of which are singletons. V is TRBV28 and J is TRBJ1-1; maybe TRBD1 (6 bases). The source is a woman in her thirties or forties in good health and CMV-seropositive. Sequencing used PBMCs. This CDR3 reads CASSLLTGVNTEAFF. As DNA, the CDR3 is TGTGCCAGCAGTCTCCTGACAGGAGTGAACACTGAAGCTTTCTTT.